The rows below give T cell receptor beta chains drawn from one sample of a study of spatial heterogeneity in lung cancer. TCRdb called the 5' RACE reads again in MiXCR, with one record for every CDR3 protein. The table includes just under 95,000 distinct CDR3 sequences, approximately 12% detected once. This sample comprised PBMCs, obtained at surgery. The receptor source for this set is a male donor with early-stage non-small cell lung cancer. CDR3s include the opening cysteine and the closing phenylalanine or tryptophan. A D gene is named only where the DNA matches it firmly. Where a row states a size, it is once, few, many or the class of an expanded clone; other rows omit it.

size	V	D	J	CDR3	DNA
many	TRBV6-5	TRBD2	TRBJ2-1	CASSYGLAGSYNEQFF	TGTGCCAGCAGTTACGGTCTAGCGGGGTCCTACAATGAGCAGTTCTTC
.	TRBV14	.	TRBJ2-2	CASSQQGLNTGELFF	TGTGCCAGCAGCCAACAGGGATTGAACACCGGGGAGCTGTTTTTT
.	TRBV19	.	TRBJ1-5	CASSKGLEGQPQHF	TGTGCCAGTAGTAAGGGCCTCGAGGGCCAGCCCCAGCATTTT
few	TRBV3-1	TRBD2	TRBJ2-7	CASSQAPSGVSYEQYF	TGTGCCAGCAGCCAAGCTCCTAGCGGGGTCTCCTACGAGCAGTACTTC
many	TRBV27	.	TRBJ2-3	CASSLLATNTQYF	TGTGCCAGCAGTTTATTAGCAACAAATACGCAGTATTTT
few	TRBV6-2/TRBV6-3	.	TRBJ2-3	CASRGISTDTQYF	TGTGCCAGCCGGGGGATAAGCACAGATACGCAGTATTTT
few	TRBV5-1	.	TRBJ1-2	CASRGNSADYGYTF	TGCGCCAGCAGGGGCAATTCTGCGGACTATGGCTACACCTTC
once	TRBV7-2	TRBD2	TRBJ2-1	CASSLTSGPPYNEQFF	TGTGCCAGCAGCCTAACTAGCGGACCACCCTACAATGAGCAGTTCTTC
.	TRBV2	.	TRBJ2-6	CASSITSSSGANVLTF	TGTGCCAGCAGCATAACCTCTAGCTCTGGGGCCAACGTCCTGACTTTC
.	TRBV20-1	TRBD2	TRBJ2-1	CSARPSSGGDNEQFF	TGCAGTGCTAGGCCCTCTAGCGGGGGGGACAATGAGCAGTTCTTC
few	TRBV20-1	TRBD2	TRBJ2-2	CSAGTSGNTGELFF	TGCAGTGCCGGGACTAGCGGCAACACCGGGGAGCTGTTTTTT
few	TRBV7-2	TRBD2	TRBJ2-5	CASSLSAGGLMYQETQYF	TGTGCCAGCAGCTTATCGGCGGGGGGATTGATGTACCAAGAGACCCAGTACTTC
many	TRBV4-3	.	TRBJ1-5	CASSQDWNQPQHF	TGCGCCAGCAGCCAAGATTGGAATCAGCCCCAGCATTTT
many	TRBV5-1	TRBD1	TRBJ2-7	CASSLDHLRQGYEQYF	TGCGCCAGCAGCTTGGACCACTTGAGACAGGGCTACGAGCAGTACTTC
.	TRBV5-1	TRBD1	TRBJ1-4	CASSGRTGGNEKLFF	TGCGCCAGCAGCGGCCGGACAGGGGGCAACGAAAAACTGTTTTTT
.	TRBV11-2	.	TRBJ2-7	CASRREVEQYF	TGTGCCAGCAGAAGGGAGGTCGAGCAGTACTTC
many	TRBV6-2/TRBV6-3	.	TRBJ1-1	CASSYPQGRRNTEAFF	TGTGCCAGCAGTTACCCTCAGGGGCGACGAAACACTGAAGCTTTCTTT
few	TRBV25-1	.	TRBJ2-5	CASSEPASRETQYF	TGTGCCAGCAGTGAACCGGCTAGCAGGGAGACCCAGTACTTC
.	TRBV15	.	TRBJ1-1	CATSQGLNTEAFF	TGTGCCACCAGCCAGGGACTAAACACTGAAGCTTTCTTT
.	TRBV20-1	TRBD1	TRBJ1-5	CSARGQRNQPQHF	TGCAGTGCTAGGGGACAGCGGAATCAGCCCCAGCATTTT
.	TRBV29-1	TRBD2	TRBJ2-3	CSVAIAGVVDTQYF	TGCAGCGTTGCCATAGCGGGAGTGGTAGATACGCAGTATTTT
.	TRBV11-2	.	TRBJ2-7	CASSENRVLSYEQYF	TGTGCCAGCAGTGAGAACAGGGTATTGAGCTACGAGCAGTACTTC
few	TRBV30	.	TRBJ1-2	CAWMGGSYGYTF	TGTGCCTGGATGGGGGGATCCTATGGCTACACCTTC
.	TRBV20-1	.	TRBJ1-3	CSAPTVSSGNTIYF	TGCAGTGCCCCGACAGTTAGCTCTGGAAACACCATATATTTT
.	TRBV7-2	TRBD2	TRBJ2-3	CASSAGLAARTDTQYF	TGTGCCAGCAGCGCGGGACTAGCGGCAAGAACAGATACGCAGTATTTT
.	TRBV9	TRBD1	TRBJ2-7	CASSPGTGREQYF	TGTGCCAGCAGCCCGGGGACAGGGCGCGAGCAGTACTTC
.	TRBV28	TRBD1	TRBJ1-3	CASSGTEPTDVRNTIYF	TGTGCCAGCAGTGGGACAGAACCCACAGACGTTCGAAACACCATATATTTT
.	TRBV11-1	TRBD2	TRBJ2-7	CASSSGLAVTYEQYF	TGTGCCAGCAGCTCCGGACTAGCGGTTACCTACGAGCAGTACTTC
many	TRBV28	TRBD1	TRBJ1-1	CASSLWTGNTEAFF	TGTGCCAGCAGTCTATGGACAGGAAACACTGAAGCTTTCTTT
few	TRBV12-3/TRBV12-4	TRBD2	TRBJ2-1	CASSGGGRSSYNEQFF	TGTGCCAGCAGCGGGGGGGGGCGGAGCTCCTACAATGAGCAGTTCTTC
many	TRBV6-1	TRBD2	TRBJ2-5	CASSPLAGVGETQYF	TGTGCCAGCAGTCCTCTAGCGGGGGTAGGAGAGACCCAGTACTTC
few	TRBV7-3	.	TRBJ2-6	CASSLDRSGANVLTF	TGTGCCAGCAGCCTAGACAGATCTGGGGCCAACGTCCTGACTTTC
few	TRBV2	.	TRBJ1-3	CASSVYQSSGNTIYF	TGTGCCAGCAGTGTCTACCAAAGCTCTGGAAACACCATATATTTT
many	TRBV7-9	.	TRBJ2-3	CASSLDWGITDTQYF	TGTGCCAGCAGCTTGGATTGGGGGATAACAGATACGCAGTATTTT
.	TRBV6-2/TRBV6-3	.	TRBJ2-7	CASRATELSYEQYF	TGTGCCAGCCGGGCAACGGAGCTCTCCTACGAGCAGTACTTC
.	TRBV7-2	.	TRBJ1-4	CASSPLGGGNEKLFF	TGTGCCAGCAGCCCCCTCGGGGGGGGCAATGAAAAACTGTTTTTT
few	TRBV12-3/TRBV12-4	.	TRBJ2-1	CASSLPPNEQFF	TGTGCCAGCAGTTTGCCCCCAAATGAGCAGTTCTTC
many	TRBV13	.	TRBJ1-2	CASRDQGGFYGYTF	TGTGCCAGCCGAGATCAAGGGGGGTTCTATGGCTACACCTTC
many	TRBV13	.	TRBJ2-3	CASSEKSRSTDTQYF	TGTGCCAGCAGCGAGAAGTCGCGGAGCACAGATACGCAGTATTTT
many	TRBV12-3/TRBV12-4	.	TRBJ2-5	CASSRPGLMYQETQYF	TGTGCCAGCAGCCGACCGGGACTGATGTACCAAGAGACCCAGTACTTC
many	TRBV14	.	TRBJ1-1	CASSQDFTDTEAFF	TGTGCCAGCAGCCAAGATTTCACGGACACTGAAGCTTTCTTT
few	TRBV25-1	.	TRBJ2-1	CASSDGGGRGNNEQFF	TGTGCCAGCAGTGATGGGGGCGGCAGGGGAAACAATGAGCAGTTCTTC
.	TRBV20-1	.	TRBJ2-1	CSARVEGNYYNEQFF	TGCAGTGCTAGAGTGGAGGGCAACTACTACAATGAGCAGTTCTTC
.	TRBV5-6	TRBD1	TRBJ1-1	CASSYRTGLNTEAFF	TGTGCCAGCAGCTACCGGACAGGGTTGAACACTGAAGCTTTCTTT
few	TRBV20-1	.	TRBJ1-6	CSAGPGAQDSPLHF	TGCAGTGCGGGTCCAGGGGCGCAAGATTCACCCCTCCACTTT
few	TRBV7-9	TRBD1	TRBJ1-6	CASSLVQGVNSPLHF	TGTGCCAGCAGCTTAGTCCAGGGGGTCAATTCACCCCTCCACTTT
.	TRBV12-3/TRBV12-4	TRBD2	TRBJ2-2	CASSIGLAGAGELFF	TGTGCCAGCAGTATAGGACTAGCGGGAGCCGGGGAGCTGTTTTTT
.	TRBV4-3	TRBD2	TRBJ2-2	CASSPSGGGLTGELFF	TGCGCCAGCAGCCCCAGCGGGGGGGGTCTAACCGGGGAGCTGTTTTTT
.	TRBV12-3/TRBV12-4	.	TRBJ2-3	CASSLARGGDTQYF	TGTGCCAGCAGTTTAGCCAGAGGGGGAGATACGCAGTATTTT
.	TRBV9	TRBD1	TRBJ1-1	CASSVGQGWTEAFF	TGTGCCAGCAGCGTAGGACAGGGTTGGACTGAAGCTTTCTTT
.	TRBV12-3/TRBV12-4	.	TRBJ2-7	CASSLRQKDEQYF	TGTGCCAGCAGTTTAAGACAGAAAGACGAGCAGTACTTC
few	TRBV3-1	.	TRBJ2-2	CASSPQLLAGELFF	TGTGCCAGCAGCCCGCAGTTATTGGCCGGGGAGCTGTTTTTT
few	TRBV10-3	.	TRBJ1-2	CAISESPGANYGYTF	TGTGCCATCAGTGAGTCCCCAGGGGCGAACTATGGCTACACCTTC
.	TRBV7-6	TRBD1	TRBJ1-4	CASRKTGQQEKLFF	TGTGCCAGCAGGAAGACAGGGCAACAGGAAAAACTGTTTTTT
many	TRBV6-2/TRBV6-3	.	TRBJ1-5	CASSYWGYQPQHF	TGTGCCAGCAGTTACTGGGGCTATCAGCCCCAGCATTTT